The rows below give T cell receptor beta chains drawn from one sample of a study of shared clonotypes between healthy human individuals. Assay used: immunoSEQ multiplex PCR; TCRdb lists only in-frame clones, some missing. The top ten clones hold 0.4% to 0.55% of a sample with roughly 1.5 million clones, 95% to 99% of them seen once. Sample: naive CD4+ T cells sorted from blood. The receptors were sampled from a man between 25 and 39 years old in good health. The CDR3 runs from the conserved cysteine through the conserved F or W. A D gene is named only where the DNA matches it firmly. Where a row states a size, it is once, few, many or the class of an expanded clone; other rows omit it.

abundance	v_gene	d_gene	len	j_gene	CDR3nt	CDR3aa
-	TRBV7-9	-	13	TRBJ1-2	TGTGCCAGCAGCTTAGGACAATACTATGGCTACACCTTC	CASSLGQYYGYTF
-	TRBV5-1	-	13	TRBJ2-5	TGCGCCAGCAGCTTAGGGGTCCAAGAGACCCAGTACTTC	CASSLGVQETQYF
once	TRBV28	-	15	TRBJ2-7	TGTGCCAGCAGTTTCCGATTTGGACAGTTATACGAGCAGTACTTC	CASSFRFGQLYEQYF
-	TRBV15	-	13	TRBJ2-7	TGTGCCACCAAGGAGGGAAACTCCTACGAGCAGTACTTC	CATKEGNSYEQYF
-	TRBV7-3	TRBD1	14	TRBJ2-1	TGTGCCAGCAGCGAGAGACAGGGCGCGAATGAGCAGTTCTTC	CASSERQGANEQFF
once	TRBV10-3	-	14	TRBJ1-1	TGTGCCATCAGTCCGGACCCATTGAGCACTGAAGCTTTCTTT	CAISPDPLSTEAFF
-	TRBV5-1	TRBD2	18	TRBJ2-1	TGCGCCAGCAGCCCAGAACCTAGCGGGACCGGCTCCTACAATGAGCAGTTCTTC	CASSPEPSGTGSYNEQFF
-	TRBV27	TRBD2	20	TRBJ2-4	TGTGCCAGCAGTACCTACACCGGGACTAGAGGGGAGCTGCCCAAAAACATTCAGTACTTC	CASSTYTGTRGELPKNIQYF
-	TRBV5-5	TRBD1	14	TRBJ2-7	TGTGCCAGCAGCTTGTTTGCAGGGGGCTACGAGCAGTACTTC	CASSLFAGGYEQYF
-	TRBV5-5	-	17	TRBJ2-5	TGTGCCAGCAGCATAAATCTCGCGGACCGCCGTCTTAAGACCCAGTACTTC	CASSINLADRRLKTQYF
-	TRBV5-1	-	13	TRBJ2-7	TGCGCCAGCAGCTATGGGACCTCCTACGAGCAGTACTTC	CASSYGTSYEQYF
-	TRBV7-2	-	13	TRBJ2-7	TGTGCCAGCGGGACCGGGACCAAGTACGAGCAGTACTTC	CASGTGTKYEQYF
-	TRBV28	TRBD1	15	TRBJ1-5	TGTGCCAGCAGTAGGGGACAGGGGTGGGGACAGCCCCAGCATTTT	CASSRGQGWGQPQHF
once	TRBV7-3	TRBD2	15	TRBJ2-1	TGTGCCAGCAGCGAAACGGGAGGCTCCTACAATGAGCAGTTCTTC	CASSETGGSYNEQFF
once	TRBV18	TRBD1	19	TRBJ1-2	TGTGCCAGCTCACCCGTTAACCCGGGACAGGGGGCCTTTAACTATGGCTACACCTTC	CASSPVNPGQGAFNYGYTF
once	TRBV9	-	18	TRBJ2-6	TGTGCCAGCAGCGGCGGCTTATCAGAGTGGTCTGGGGCCAACGTCCTGACTTTC	CASSGGLSEWSGANVLTF
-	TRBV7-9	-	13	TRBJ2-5	TGTGCCAGCAGCTTATGGTCGGTGGAGACCCAGTACTTC	CASSLWSVETQYF
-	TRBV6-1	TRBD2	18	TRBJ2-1	TGTGCCAGCAGTGAATGGGCTAGCGGGAGGAGCTCCTACAATGAGCAGTTCTTC	CASSEWASGRSSYNEQFF
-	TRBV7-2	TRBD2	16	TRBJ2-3	TGTGCCAGCAGCTTCACGCCGGGAGGCTGGGCAGATACGCAGTATTTT	CASSFTPGGWADTQYF
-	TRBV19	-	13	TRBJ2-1	TGTGCCAGTAGTGTTTTATTGGGTAATGAGCAGTTCTTC	CASSVLLGNEQFF
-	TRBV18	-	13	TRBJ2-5	TGTGCCAGCTCACTCCTCCCCCAAGAGACCCAGTACTTC	CASSLLPQETQYF
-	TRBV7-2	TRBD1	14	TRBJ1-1	TGTGCCAGCAGCTTAACCGGACAGGGCCGTGAAGCTTTCTTT	CASSLTGQGREAFF
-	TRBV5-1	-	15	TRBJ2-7	TGCGCCAGCAGCTTAGAAATAGCGGCACCCTACGAGCAGTACTTC	CASSLEIAAPYEQYF
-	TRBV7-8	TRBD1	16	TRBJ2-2	TGTGCCAGCAGCTTATTTGGGACAGCGAACACCGGGGAGCTGTTTTTT	CASSLFGTANTGELFF
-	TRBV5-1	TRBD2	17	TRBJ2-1	TGCGCCAGCAGCTTGGATCCCACGGCGGGAGGTTTGGATGAGCAGTTCTTC	CASSLDPTAGGLDEQFF
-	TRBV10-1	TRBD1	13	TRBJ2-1	TGCGCCAGTCGGGACAGCTCCTACAATGAGCAGTTCTTC	CASRDSSYNEQFF
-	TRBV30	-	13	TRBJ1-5	TGTGCCTACGACTCAGGTAGCAATCAGCCCCAGCATTTT	CAYDSGSNQPQHF
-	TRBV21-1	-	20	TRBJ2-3	TGTGCCAGCAGCAAAGGGAAACTAGCGGGAGGATTGGGACACACAGATACGCAGTATTTT	CASSKGKLAGGLGHTDTQYF